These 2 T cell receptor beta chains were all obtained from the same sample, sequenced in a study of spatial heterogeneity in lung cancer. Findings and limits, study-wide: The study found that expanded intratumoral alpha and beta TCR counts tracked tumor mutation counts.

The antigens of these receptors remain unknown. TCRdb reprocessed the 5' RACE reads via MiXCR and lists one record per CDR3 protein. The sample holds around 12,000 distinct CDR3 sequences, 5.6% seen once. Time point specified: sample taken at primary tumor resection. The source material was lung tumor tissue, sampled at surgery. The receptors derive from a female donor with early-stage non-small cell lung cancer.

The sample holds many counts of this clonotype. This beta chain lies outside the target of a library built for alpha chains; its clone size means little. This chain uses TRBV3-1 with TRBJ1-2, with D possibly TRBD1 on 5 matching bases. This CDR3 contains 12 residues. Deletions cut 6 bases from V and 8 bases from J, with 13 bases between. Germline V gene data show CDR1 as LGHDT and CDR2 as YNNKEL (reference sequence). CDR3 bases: TGTGCCAGCAGGGGGGAGGTATCAGGCTACACCTTC. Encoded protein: CASRGEVSGYTF.

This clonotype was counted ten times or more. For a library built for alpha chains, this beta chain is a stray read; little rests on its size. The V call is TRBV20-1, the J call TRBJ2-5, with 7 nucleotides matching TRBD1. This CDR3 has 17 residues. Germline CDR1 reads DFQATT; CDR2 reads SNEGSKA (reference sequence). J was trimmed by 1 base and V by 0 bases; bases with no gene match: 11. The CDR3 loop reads CSARDRLDRSFQETQYF. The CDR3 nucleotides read TGCAGTGCTAGAGATCGATTGGACAGGTCGTTCCAAGAGACCCAGTACTTC.